This T cell receptor beta chain is from a study of cytomegalovirus exposure and HLA in healthy donors. V gave up 8 bases and J gave up 2 bases, with 15 bases separating them. Germline V gene data show CDR1 as KGHSH and CDR2 as LQKENI. This CDR3 is 14 amino acids long. Primers: 60 Vbeta forward and 13 Jbeta reverse. Some clones are missing from TCRdb's copy, which holds only in-frame ones; the method was immunoSEQ multiplex PCR. The table shows under 50,000 clones, with roughly nine tenths occurring only once. The receptor was isolated from a woman in her 40s in good health and CMV-seropositive. The material sequenced was PBMCs. The chain couples TRBV18 to TRBJ1-2, with D perhaps TRBD1 (6 bases). CDR3 region: CASTDRPRNYGYTF. CDR3 nucleotides: TGTGCCAGCACCGACAGGCCGCGAAACTATGGCTACACCTTC.